This TCR beta chain comes out of a study of monozygotic twins with inflammatory bowel disease. General study results and limits: Among patients, repertoires may have gained variability from differing immunosuppressive treatments.

TCRdb reprocessed the 5' RACE reads, keeping one entry per CDR3 protein, no DNA. In all, the sample yields 350,000 to 550,000 distinct CDR3 sequences. A remark on this clonotype: Antigen: not known.

The CDR3 is 15 residues long. The germline V gene encodes CDR1 SGHNT and CDR2 YYREEE (reference sequence). Sequenced input: blood. The TCR sequence derives from a human donor with ulcerative colitis or Crohn's disease, or a healthy co-twin of an affected twin (not recorded which). The V and J genes are TRBV5-4 and TRBJ2-2; TCRdb's assignment of TRBD1 cannot be checked, as there is no DNA. The CDR3 loop is CASSLAGQGFLELFF. The full variable domain, completed using reference TRBV5-4 and TRBJ2-2, is ETGVTQSPTHLIKTRGQQVTLRCSSQSGHNTVSWYQQALGQGPQFIFQYYREEENGRGNFPPRFSGLQFPNYSSELNVNALELDDSALYLCASSLAGQGFLELFFGEGSRLTVL.